These 2 T cell receptor beta chains were all obtained from the same sample, sequenced in a study of technical replicates of blood from several donors. Sequencing used immunoSEQ multiplex PCR; TCRdb keeps in-frame clones, though not all of them. The table records about 80,000 clones, about 97% of them present only once. The sequenced sample consisted of T cells isolated from PBMCs. The receptors were sampled from a human donor in good health.

This clone has only one observation. This chain links TRBV5-1 with TRBJ2-7; weak D call: TRBD1 (5 bases). Germline CDR1 is SGHRS and CDR2 is YFSETQ. There are 13 residues in the CDR3. V lost 1 base and J lost 5, with 10 bases in between. CDR3 residues: CASSLSGSHEQYF. As DNA, the CDR3 is TGCGCCAGCAGCTTGTCAGGGTCACACGAGCAGTACTTC. Supplemented by reference TRBV5-1 and TRBJ2-7, the full variable domain reads KAGVTQTPRYLIKTRGQQVTLSCSPISGHRSVSWYQQTPGQGLQFLFEYFSETQRNKGNFPGRFSGRQFSNSRSEMNVSTLELGDSALYLCASSLSGSHEQYFGPGTRLTVT.

CDR3 sequence reads: CASSFLIPDGGSYNEQFF. CDR3 sequence (DNA): TGCGCCAGCAGCTTTCTAATACCGGACGGGGGCTCCTACAATGAGCAGTTCTTC. This chain joins TRBV5-1 and TRBJ2-1; tentative D call: TRBD2 (6 bases). Looked up from germline, CDR1 is SGHRS and CDR2 is YFSETQ. There are 18 residues in the CDR3. V lost 2 bases to trimming and J lost 0 bases, with 18 bases between them.